This passage covers 19 T cell receptor beta chains from one sample sequenced in a study of blood T cells in healthy people across ages. A second PCR of about 6 to 12 cycles used a sample-barcoded 5' primer and a J-beta primer mix. Each CDR3 protein is one row after TCRdb ran MiXCR on the 5' RACE reads. The data show 450,000 to 700,000 distinct CDR3 sequences, roughly 28% seen once. Sequenced sample: blood. The source is a woman in her sixties or seventies in good health.

The chain recombines TRBV20-1 with TRBJ2-1; D is undetermined. This CDR3 region has 14 residues. The V gene's germline CDR1 is DFQATT and CDR2 SNEGSKA (reference sequence). Trimming took 6 bases from V and 7 from J, leaving 19 bases between them. CDR3 loop: CSATSRRGPNEQFF. The CDR3 DNA sequence: TGCAGTGCCACCTCGCGTCGAGGACCTAATGAGCAGTTCTTC.

V gene TRBV7-9 combines with J gene TRBJ1-3; weak D call: TRBD1 (5 bases). CDR1 and CDR2 (germline): SEHNR, FQNEAQ (reference sequence). V lost 4 bases, J lost 4 bases, and 14 bases lay in between. The length of the CDR3 is 15 residues. The CDR3 DNA is TGTGCCAGCAGCTCCGGGGACTTCGCCGGAAACACCATATATTTT. This encodes CASSSGDFAGNTIYF.

This clonotype was seen many times. The chain is built from TRBV5-1 and TRBJ2-7, with D possibly being TRBD1 or TRBD2 (5 bases each). Germline CDR1 reads SGHRS; CDR2 reads YFSETQ. The CDR3 is 15 residues long. V was clipped by 3 bases and J by 2 bases, with 15 bases between them. The CDR3 DNA sequence: TGCGCCAGCAGCTGGGACGGGACGCCCACCTACGAGCAGTACTTC. Amino acid sequence: CASSWDGTPTYEQYF.

Worth noting for this clonotype: Sequence at one end of the junction differs from germline and may be a read error. V usage is TRBV5-1 and J usage is TRBJ2-3; TRBD1 might be the D (5 bases). The CDR3 totals 14 residues. Germline V gene lookup returns CDR1 SGHRS and CDR2 YFSETQ. Here the CDR3 reads CASSLAVYTGTQYF. Written as DNA, the CDR3 is TGCGCCAGCAGCTTGGCGGTGTACACAGGTACGCAGTATTTT.

This chain joins TRBV20-1 and TRBJ1-2, with D unclear. The CDR3 is made up of 12 amino acids. Trimming removed 3 bases from V and 4 bases from J, with 9 bases in between. Germline V gives CDR1 DFQATT, CDR2 SNEGSKA (reference sequence). CDR3 nucleotides: TGCAGTGCTAGCAACAGTCTCTATGGCTACACCTTC. Its protein product is CSASNSLYGYTF.

This clonotype was detected a few times. The rearrangement uses TRBV5-6 and TRBJ2-6, with D possibly TRBD1 on 5 matching bases. V shed 0 bases and J shed 3 bases, with 16 bases lying between them. This CDR3 is 18 amino acids long. The germline V gene has CDR1 SGHDT and CDR2 YYEEEE. The CDR3 DNA is TGTGCCAGCAGCTTGGATACAGGTCCGACCTATGGGGCCAACGTCCTGACTTTC. It is translated as CASSLDTGPTYGANVLTF.

DNA for the CDR3: TGTGCCAGCAGAGAAACAGGGGGCGAGCAGTACTTC. Its translation is CASRETGGEQYF. V is TRBV28 and J is TRBJ2-7, with 8 bases fitting TRBD1. The germline CDR1 and CDR2 sequences are MDHEN and SYDVKM. V shed 6 bases and J 6 bases; nucleotides not matched to a gene: 4. The CDR3 has 12 amino acids.

The chain couples TRBV6-5 to TRBJ2-2, with D unresolved. Looked up from germline, CDR1 is MNHEY and CDR2 is SVGAGI. The CDR3 contains 14 residues. V lost 6 bases and J lost 2, with 10 bases in between. The CDR3 here is CASRTDGNTGELFF. The CDR3, as DNA: TGTGCCAGCAGAACGGACGGAAACACCGGGGAGCTGTTTTTT.

Concerning this clonotype itself: At one end, the junction sequence differs from germline, possibly due to a read error. V usage is TRBV20-1 and J usage is TRBJ1-3, with D perhaps matching TRBD1 (5 bases). Germline-derived CDR1 and CDR2 are DFQATT and SNEGSKA (reference sequence). The CDR3 covers 14 residues. The CDR3 sequence is CSASDSLSGSTIYF. In DNA, the CDR3 is TGCAGTGCTAGTGACAGCCTCTCTGGAAGCACCATATATTTT.

The chain recombines TRBV7-2 with TRBJ2-2, with 8 bases matching TRBD2. Germline V lookup: CDR1 SGHTA, CDR2 FQGNSA. Germline trimming cut 1 base from V and 0 bases from J; bases unmatched to any gene: 10. The CDR3 runs 19 residues. CDR3 sequence reads: CASSLVTGAGGSNTGELFF. The CDR3 region has the DNA TGTGCCAGCAGCTTAGTTACCGGGGCGGGGGGTTCGAACACCGGGGAGCTGTTTTTT.

This clonotype showed up just a few times. This chain connects TRBV5-1 to TRBJ1-1; D unresolved. Trimming stripped 2 bases from V and 0 bases from J, with 8 bases between. Germline-derived CDR1 and CDR2 are SGHRS and YFSETQ. CDR3 length equals 14 residues. In nucleotides, the CDR3 is TGCGCCAGCAGCTTCGCGGTCATGAACACTGAAGCTTTCTTT. Its protein product is CASSFAVMNTEAFF. Filled out from reference TRBV5-1 and TRBJ1-1, the complete variable domain reads KAGVTQTPRYLIKTRGQQVTLSCSPISGHRSVSWYQQTPGQGLQFLFEYFSETQRNKGNFPGRFSGRQFSNSRSEMNVSTLELGDSALYLCASSFAVMNTEAFFGQGTRLTVV.

This clonotype was observed at least ten times. The rearrangement joins TRBV12-3 or TRBV12-4 to TRBJ1-4; D might be TRBD1 (5 bases). The CDR3 is 14 residues long. V lost 5 bases and J 7 bases, leaving 14 bases between the germline ends. CDR3 nucleotide sequence: TGTGCCAGCAGTCCCTTGGGGGGTAGTGAAAAACTGTTTTTT. Encoded protein: CASSPLGGSEKLFF.

This clonotype was counted only a few times. The chain uses TRBV7-2 and TRBJ2-5; D might be TRBD2 (7 bases). Trimming cost V 2 bases and J 9 bases, with 13 bases left between them. Germline V gene lookup returns CDR1 SGHTA and CDR2 FQGNSA. This CDR3 comprises 13 residues. The CDR3 DNA is TGTGCCAGCAGCTTAATCCAAGGGGGGGCCCAGTACTTC. Its protein product is CASSLIQGGAQYF.

There are a few counts of this clonotype. The chain is built from TRBV20-1 and TRBJ2-1; TRBD2 might be the D (5 bases). The J call is in doubt because the DNA end fits TRBJ2-5 better. This CDR3 spans 15 amino acids. Germline V gives CDR1 DFQATT, CDR2 SNEGSKA (reference sequence). CDR3 in DNA: TGCAGTGCCCCACCGGGAACGCTTAGATCCGAGACCCAGTACTTC. Amino acids: CSAPPGTLRSETQYF.

This sequence joins TRBV6-5 and TRBJ2-3, with D maybe TRBD2 (5 bases). CDR1 MNHEY and CDR2 SVGAGI come from the germline V gene. V gave up 0 bases and J gave up 8 bases, with 9 bases separating them. The CDR3 contains 13 residues. Written as DNA, the CDR3 is TGTGCCAGCAGTTACTCTATCAGCGGTACGCAGTATTTT. Translating it yields CASSYSISGTQYF.

J is TRBJ1-1 and V is TRBV9; 7 bases align to TRBD1. In germline, CDR1 is SGDLS, CDR2 YYNGEE. The CDR3 length is 15 residues. The V and J ends lost 2 bases and 2 bases, in that order; junction bases with no gene match: 6. Here the CDR3 DNA reads TGTGCCAGCAGCGTTTCGGACAGGAGTAACACTGAAGCTTTCTTT. As protein: CASSVSDRSNTEAFF.

The rearrangement joins TRBV18 to TRBJ2-3; either TRBD1 or TRBD2 may fit D (5 bases each). CDR3 length: 16 residues. Germline CDR1 and CDR2: KGHSH and LQKENI. V dropped 4 bases and J dropped 6 bases, with 20 bases sitting between them. The CDR3 DNA follows: TGTGCCAGCTCACGACTACAACCGGGGCGCGGGGATACGCAGTATTTT. The encoded protein is CASSRLQPGRGDTQYF.

This clonotype was found a few times. This chain links TRBV6-5 with TRBJ1-4; no reliable D call. The germline gives CDR1 MNHEY, CDR2 SVGAGI. V was pared by 1 base and J by 6 bases, with 21 bases between. CDR3 length: 18 amino acids. The DNA of the CDR3 is TGTGCCAGCAGTTACTTTCCCGTCGACAAGAGTTTGCATGAAAAACTGTTTTTT. Protein sequence: CASSYFPVDKSLHEKLFF.

The chain employs TRBV7-2 and TRBJ1-3; 7 nucleotides line up with TRBD1. The CDR3 contains 17 residues. Germline V gene lookup returns CDR1 SGHTA and CDR2 FQGNSA. Losses at the gene ends were 4 bases for V and 0 bases for J; bases not matched to a gene: 9. The CDR3 reads CASSSQAGTVSGNTIYF. The CDR3 DNA sequence: TGTGCCAGCAGCTCCCAGGCCGGGACAGTCTCTGGAAACACCATATATTTT. The full variable domain, in which reference TRBV7-2 and TRBJ1-3 provide the parts outside the CDR3, is GAGVSQSPSNKVTEKGKDVELRCDPISGHTALYWYRQSLGQGLEFLIYFQGNSAPDKSGLPSDRFSAERTGGSVSTLTIQRTQQEDSAVYLCASSSQAGTVSGNTIYFGEGSWLTVV.